The 12 T cell receptor beta chains listed next were all sequenced from one sample in a study of control samples from healthy donors and cancer patients. Libraries were prepared by immunoSEQ multiplex PCR; TCRdb keeps only in-frame clonotypes and omits some of them. The profile covers about 170,000 clones, with 88% appearing a single time and nearly 5% taken by the ten largest. Sequenced material: blood. The receptors shown here come from a woman aged 25 to 39 in good health.

This rearrangement joins TRBV6-6 to TRBJ1-2; 8 bases align to TRBD1. Germline-derived CDR1 and CDR2 are MNHNY and SVGAGI (reference sequence). V lost 0 bases to trimming and J lost 4 bases; unmatched junction nucleotides: 7. This CDR3 spans 16 amino acids. CDR3 DNA sequence: TGTGCCAGCAGTTACTCGAAGACAGGGGTGGCCTATGGCTACACCTTC. Encoded protein: CASSYSKTGVAYGYTF.

The chain employs TRBV3-1 (or the pseudogene TRBV3-2) and TRBJ2-1, with 7 bases matching TRBD2. CDR1 is LGHDT and CDR2 is YNNKEL in the germline V gene (reference sequence). This CDR3 has 13 amino acids. J gave up 7 bases and V 8 bases, and 8 bases lay outside the gene matches. CDR3 region: CASEREGRNEQFF. The CDR3 DNA reads as TGTGCCAGCGAGAGGGAGGGCCGGAATGAGCAGTTCTTC.

The chain employs TRBV27 and TRBJ1-1; D uncertain. V lost 3 bases, J lost 7 bases, and 9 bases lay in between. Germline V gene lookup returns CDR1 MNHEY and CDR2 SMNVEV (reference sequence). The CDR3 is 12 residues long. The CDR3 reads CASSFGSGEAFF. The CDR3 DNA sequence: TGTGCCAGCAGTTTTGGGAGCGGTGAAGCTTTCTTT.

This chain connects TRBV14 to TRBJ1-2; no definite D call. Germline V gene data show CDR1 as SGHDN and CDR2 as FVKESK. V was cut by 2 bases and J by 4 bases, with 14 bases left in between. CDR3 length: 15 amino acids. This CDR3 reads CASSQKDGRFYGYTF. The CDR3 DNA reads as TGTGCCAGCAGCCAAAAGGACGGACGGTTCTATGGCTACACCTTC. The whole variable domain, filled in from reference TRBV14 and TRBJ1-2, reads EAGVTQFPSHSVIEKGQTVTLRCDPISGHDNLYWYRRVMGKEIKFLLHFVKESKQDESGMPNNRFLAERTGGTYSTLKVQPAELEDSGVYFCASSQKDGRFYGYTFGSGTRLTVV.

The V gene is TRBV6-4, the J gene TRBJ1-5; possible D gene TRBD1, 5 bases. The length of the CDR3 is 13 residues. Germline CDR1 MRHNA, CDR2 SNTAGT. V was clipped by 10 bases and J by 1 base, with 11 bases between them. In DNA form, the CDR3 reads TGTGCCACCGCACAGGAGAGCAATCAGCCCCAGCATTTT. This encodes CATAQESNQPQHF.

This clone has only a few counts. The rearrangement uses TRBV2 and TRBJ2-7; D might be TRBD1 (5 bases). Germline CDR1 and CDR2: SNHLY and FYNNEI. CDR3 length equals 13 residues. The V and J ends lost 5 bases and 3 bases respectively, with 11 bases between them. CDR3 DNA sequence: TGTGCCAGCAGTCTCCTAGGGGACTACGAGCAGTACTTC. Translation: CASSLLGDYEQYF.

This chain uses TRBV7-8 with TRBJ2-2; D might be TRBD2 (5 bases). This CDR3 comprises 18 residues. The germline CDR1 and CDR2 sequences are SGHVS and FQNEAQ. V lost 8 bases and J 6 bases, leaving 28 bases between the germline ends. The CDR3 loop reads CASSQLNPRRAVAGELFF. The DNA of the CDR3 is TGTGCCAGCTCCCAGTTAAATCCCCGGCGGGCAGTTGCCGGGGAGCTGTTTTTT.

The genes are TRBV28 and TRBJ2-3; 13 bases match TRBD2. In germline, CDR1 is MDHEN, CDR2 SYDVKM. V gave up 1 base and J gave up 6 bases; unmatched junction bases: 7. This CDR3 is 17 amino acids long. Here the CDR3 reads CASSLFTSGRARDTQYF. CDR3 bases: TGTGCCAGCAGTTTATTCACTAGCGGGAGGGCCAGGGATACGCAGTATTTT.

The chain is built from TRBV7-9 and TRBJ2-2; D possibly corresponds to TRBD1 (6 bases). Trimming took 5 bases from V and 2 from J, leaving 15 bases between them. Germline CDR1 SEHNR, CDR2 FQNEAQ (reference sequence). This CDR3 spans 16 amino acids. The CDR3 DNA reads as TGTGCCAGCAGCCCATTACAGGGAGAAAACACCGGGGAGCTGTTTTTT. This gives the protein CASSPLQGENTGELFF.

The CDR3 DNA sequence: TGTGCCAGCGGACTTTCCTCCTACAATGAGCAGTTCTTC. Protein: CASGLSSYNEQFF. V is TRBV27 and J is TRBJ2-1, with a tentative D call TRBD2 (5 bases). The CDR3 extends over 13 amino acids. Trimming left V 8 bases short and J 0 bases short, with 8 bases between. Germline V CDR1 and CDR2: MNHEY, SMNVEV (reference sequence).

The rearrangement links TRBV5-6 to TRBJ2-7; 9 bases align to TRBD1. This CDR3 contains 14 residues. Losses at the gene ends were 4 bases for V and 3 bases for J; bases not matched to a gene: 5. Germline V gene data show CDR1 as SGHDT and CDR2 as YYEEEE. CDR3 protein: CASSPGTGSYEQYV. The CDR3 DNA sequence: TGTGCCAGCAGCCCAGGGACAGGGAGCTACGAGCAGTACGTC.

A note on this clone: Mismatch with germline at one junction end may stem from a read error. This chain uses TRBV7-9 with TRBJ2-4; D is perhaps TRBD2 (5 bases). The CDR3 runs to 13 residues. Germline CDR1 and CDR2: SEHNR and FQNEAQ (reference sequence). CDR3 region: CASSPGSLNVQYF. In nucleotides, the CDR3 is TGTGCCAGCAGCCCGGGATCCCTAAACGTTCAGTACTTC.